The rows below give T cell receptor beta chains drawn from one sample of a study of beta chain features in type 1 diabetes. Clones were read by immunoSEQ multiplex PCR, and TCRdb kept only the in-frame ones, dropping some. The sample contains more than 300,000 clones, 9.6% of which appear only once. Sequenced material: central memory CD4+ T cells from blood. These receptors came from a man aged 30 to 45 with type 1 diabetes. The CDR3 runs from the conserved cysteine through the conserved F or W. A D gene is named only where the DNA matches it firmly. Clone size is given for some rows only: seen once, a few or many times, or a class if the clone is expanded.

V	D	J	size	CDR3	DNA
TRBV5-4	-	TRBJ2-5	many	CASSRLGTEGRETQYF	TGTGCCAGCAGCCGACTCGGGACCGAAGGGAGAGAGACCCAGTACTTC
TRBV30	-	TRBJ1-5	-	CAYDISNQPQHF	TGTGCCTACGACATTAGCAATCAGCCCCAGCATTTT
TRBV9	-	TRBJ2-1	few	CASSATLGGNEQFF	TGTGCCAGCAGCGCTACGCTAGGGGGCAATGAGCAGTTCTTC
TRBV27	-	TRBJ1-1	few	CASSPRDRGKNTEAFF	TGTGCCAGCAGTCCCAGGGATCGCGGGAAGAACACTGAAGCTTTCTTT
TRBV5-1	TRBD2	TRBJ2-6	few	CASSSLAGDSGANVLTF	TGCGCCAGCAGCTCCCTAGCGGGGGACTCTGGGGCCAACGTCCTGACTTTC
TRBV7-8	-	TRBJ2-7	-	CASSRSRDNSYEQYF	TGTGCCAGCAGCCGATCCCGGGACAACTCCTACGAGCAGTACTTC
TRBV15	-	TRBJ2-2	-	CATSTYRAGELFF	TGTGCCACCAGCACATACAGGGCCGGGGAGCTGTTTTTT
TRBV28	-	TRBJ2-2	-	CASSLGGLTGELFF	TGTGCCAGCAGTTTAGGGGGCTTAACCGGGGAGCTGTTTTTT
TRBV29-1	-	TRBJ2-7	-	CSVGRNTYSYEQYF	TGCAGCGTTGGACGGAACACCTACTCCTACGAGCAGTACTTC
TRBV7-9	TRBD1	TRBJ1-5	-	CASSLRGGSGQPQHF	TGTGCCAGCAGCTTAAGAGGGGGCAGCGGTCAGCCCCAGCATTTT
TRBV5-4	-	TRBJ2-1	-	CASSLWDEQFF	TGTGCCAGCAGCTTGTGGGATGAGCAGTTCTTC
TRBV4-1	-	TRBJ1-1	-	CASSQGWGVGTEAFF	TGCGCCAGCAGCCAAGGATGGGGGGTCGGGACTGAAGCTTTCTTT
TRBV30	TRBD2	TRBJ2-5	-	CAWSILAGGQETQYF	TGTGCCTGGAGTATTCTAGCGGGAGGCCAAGAGACCCAGTACTTC
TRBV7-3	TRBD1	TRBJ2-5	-	CASSSTGGAETQYF	TGTGCCAGCAGCTCGACAGGGGGGGCGGAGACCCAGTACTTC
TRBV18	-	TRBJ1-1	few	CASSPPTGMAFF	TGTGCCAGCTCACCACCAACAGGGATGGCTTTCTTT
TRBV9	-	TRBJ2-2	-	CASHPFGQPNTGELFF	TGTGCCAGCCATCCCTTTGGCCAGCCTAACACCGGGGAGCTGTTTTTT
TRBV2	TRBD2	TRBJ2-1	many	CASSEPGTSGFNEQFF	TGTGCCAGCAGTGAACCTGGGACTAGCGGGTTCAATGAGCAGTTCTTC